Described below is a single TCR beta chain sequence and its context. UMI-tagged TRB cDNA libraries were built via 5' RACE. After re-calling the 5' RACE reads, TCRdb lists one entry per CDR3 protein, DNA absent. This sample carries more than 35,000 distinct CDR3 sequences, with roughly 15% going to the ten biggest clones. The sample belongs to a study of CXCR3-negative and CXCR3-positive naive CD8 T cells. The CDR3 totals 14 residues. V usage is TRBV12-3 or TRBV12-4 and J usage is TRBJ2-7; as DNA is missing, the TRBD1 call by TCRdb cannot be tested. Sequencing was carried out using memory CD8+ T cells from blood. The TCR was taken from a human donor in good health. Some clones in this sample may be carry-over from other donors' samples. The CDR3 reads CASSLRGAAYEQYF.